This TCR beta chain was retrieved from a study of immune evolution from preneoplasia to lung adenocarcinoma. Repertoires were generated with immunoSEQ multiplex PCR, while TCRdb's copy carries only in-frame clones and drops some. This table has about 9,000 clones, 70% to 80% appearing once. J was trimmed by 7 bases and V by 2 bases; bases with no gene match: 9. The CDR3 sequence is 16 residues long. Germline V gene data show CDR1 as KGHSH and CDR2 as LQKENI. V usage is TRBV18 and J usage is TRBJ1-4; 8 bases align to TRBD1. The receptor was isolated from a person aged 55-80 years with lung adenocarcinoma. Sequences were obtained from FFPE lung adenocarcinoma in situ tissue. In nucleotides, the CDR3 is TGTGCCAGCTCACCATCCCCTTCTACAGGGGGTGAAAAACTGTTTTTT. Translation: CASSPSPSTGGEKLFF. The complete variable domain, with remaining parts taken from reference TRBV18 and TRBJ1-4, reads NAGVMQNPRHLVRRRGQEARLRCSPMKGHSHVYWYRQLPEEGLKFMVYLQKENIIDESGMPKERFSAEFPKEGPSILRIQQVVRGDSAAYFCASSPSPSTGGEKLFFGSGTQLSVL.